The 25 T cell receptor beta chains below were found in one sample sequenced in a study of T-cell reconstitution after alpha-beta-depleted transplantation in children. A library of TCRbeta sequences, prepared with unique molecular identifiers, was generated. TCRdb reanalysed the PCR reads using MiXCR and keeps one entry per CDR3 protein. The sample shows 670,000 or so distinct CDR3 sequences, around 13% of them seen only once. Specimen: PBMCs, collected before TCRalphabeta/CD19-depleted stem cell transplant. All receptors derive from a girl aged 2-10 years with congenital amegakaryocytic thrombocytopenia, due to receive a stem cell transplant.

In regard to this clonotype: A much larger clone is a single base away; this may be a read error. V and J are TRBV15 and TRBJ1-1; D is uncertain. Per germline, CDR1 LNHNV and CDR2 YYDKDF (reference sequence). The length of the CDR3 is 14 residues. CDR3 sequence reads: CATSRDSGITEAYF. CDR3 nucleotide sequence: TGTGCCACCAGCAGAGATTCGGGAATCACTGAAGCTTACTTT. Drawing the rest from reference TRBV15 and TRBJ1-1, the complete variable domain is DAMVIQNPRYQVTQFGKPVTLSCSQTLNHNVMYWYQQKSSQAPKLLFHYYDKDFNNEADTPDNFQSRRPNTSFCFLDIRSPGLGDTAMYLCATSRDSGITEAYFGQGTRLTVV.

This clonotype has only a few counts. This chain joins TRBV20-1 and TRBJ2-7; TRBD2 matches at 14 bases. J lost 4 bases, V lost 5 bases, and 7 bases had no gene match. The CDR3 has 15 amino acids. The germline V gene encodes CDR1 DFQATT and CDR2 SNEGSKA (reference sequence). The CDR3 DNA is TGCAGTGCTCCCGGGACTAGCGGGAGCCGGTACGAGCAGTACTTC. Amino acids: CSAPGTSGSRYEQYF.

The table lists this clonotype with many counts. The J gene is TRBJ1-1, the V gene TRBV20-1; no reliable D call. This CDR3 is built from 15 residues. Trimming removed 0 bases at V and 3 bases at J, with 14 bases between. Germline loops: CDR1 DFQATT, CDR2 SNEGSKA (reference sequence). CDR3 residues: CSARDLARADTEAFF. Here the CDR3 DNA reads TGCAGTGCTAGAGACTTAGCGAGGGCGGACACTGAAGCTTTCTTT.

This clonotype was seen a few times. The CDR3, as DNA: TGCAGCGTTGAAGATCAGGGGACACAGACCTACGAGCAGTACTTC. This sequence encodes CSVEDQGTQTYEQYF. The chain joins TRBV29-1 to TRBJ2-7; maybe TRBD1 (6 bases). Deletions cut 0 bases from V and 2 bases from J, with 14 bases between. Germline loops: CDR1 SQVTM, CDR2 ANQGSEA. The CDR3 extends over 15 amino acids.

This chain connects TRBV5-1 to TRBJ2-1; 12 bases are shared with TRBD2. After removal of 3 bases from V and 0 bases from J, the junction contained 7 bases not matched to a gene. CDR3 length: 18 residues. The V gene's germline CDR1 is SGHRS and CDR2 YFSETQ. Written as DNA, the CDR3 is TGCGCCAGCAGCTCCAGACTAGCGGGAGTCGGCTCCTACAATGAGCAGTTCTTC. This sequence encodes CASSSRLAGVGSYNEQFF.

V is TRBV7-2 and J is TRBJ2-3, with TRBD2 as a possible D gene (6 bases). CDR3 length equals 15 residues. Germline V CDR1 and CDR2: SGHTA, FQGNSA. V was trimmed by 1 base and J by 8 bases, leaving 16 bases between them. This CDR3 reads CASSLGRTGGVTQYF. The CDR3 DNA sequence: TGTGCCAGCAGCTTAGGAAGGACCGGCGGGGTTACGCAGTATTTT.

This clonotype was counted only a few times. V gene TRBV7-2 combines with J gene TRBJ2-2; D not resolved. Germline V gives CDR1 SGHTA, CDR2 FQGNSA. CDR3 size: 17 residues. With 1 base removed from V and 0 bases from J, the gap between germline ends came to 12 bases. The CDR3 loop reads CASSLVGDWTNTGELFF. CDR3 coding DNA: TGTGCCAGCAGCTTAGTTGGTGACTGGACGAACACCGGGGAGCTGTTTTTT.

Comments on this clonotype: Being one base from a much bigger clone, this may be a read error. The V and J genes are TRBV20-1 and TRBJ1-5; D gene unclear. The germline gives CDR1 DFQATT, CDR2 SNEGSKA (reference sequence). The CDR3 is made up of 13 amino acids. V gave up 5 bases and J gave up 2 bases, with 10 bases separating them. The CDR3 spells CSARRLGNQPQHF. CDR3 bases: TGCAGTGCTCGGAGATTGGGCAATCAGCCCCAGCATTTT.

This clonotype was observed at least ten times. The chain employs TRBV27 and TRBJ2-5; D not certain. This CDR3 has 11 amino acids. The germline V gene has CDR1 MNHEY and CDR2 SMNVEV (reference sequence). V lost 6 bases and J 1 base, leaving 3 bases between the germline ends. CDR3 in DNA: TGTGCCAGCAGGATCCAAGAGACCCAGTACTTC. Encoded protein: CASRIQETQYF.

This clonotype was counted a few times. The rearrangement joins TRBV2 to TRBJ2-2; 15 bases fit TRBD2. CDR1 and CDR2 from the germline V gene are SNHLY and FYNNEI. This CDR3 contains 17 residues. With 3 bases clipped from V and 7 bases from J, the junction kept 6 bases outside the gene matches. The CDR3 here is CASSDIPGLAGGGELFF. The CDR3 DNA reads as TGTGCCAGCAGTGACATACCGGGACTAGCGGGAGGCGGGGAGCTGTTTTTT.

This clonotype has a handful of counts. V usage is TRBV7-3 and J usage is TRBJ1-6, with 11 bases matching TRBD1. CDR1 and CDR2 from the germline V gene are SGHTA and FQGTGA. The CDR3 consists of 14 residues. Trimming took 4 bases from V and 9 from J; bases not matched to a gene: 2. CDR3 sequence: CASSSGTGGSPLHF. The CDR3 region has the DNA TGTGCCAGCAGCTCCGGGACAGGGGGTTCACCCCTCCACTTT.

This clonotype appeared many times. The J gene is TRBJ2-3, the V gene TRBV5-1, with D unclear. Trimming removed 2 bases at V and 6 bases at J, with 10 bases between. This CDR3 is 13 amino acids long. Looked up from germline, CDR1 is SGHRS and CDR2 is YFSETQ. CDR3 sequence: CASSFAPPDTQYF. DNA of the CDR3: TGCGCCAGCAGCTTTGCCCCACCGGATACGCAGTATTTT.

This clonotype has a handful of counts. Here the CDR3 DNA reads TGTGCCAGCAGCTCTGCCGGCGGGAGGGAGACCCAGTACTTC. It encodes CASSSAGGRETQYF. The chain links TRBV5-6 to TRBJ2-5, with 8 positions matching TRBD2. CDR3 length equals 14 residues. Trimming at V came to 3 bases and at J to 5 bases, leaving 6 bases not matched to a gene. The V gene's germline CDR1 is SGHDT and CDR2 YYEEEE. The variable domain in full, completed from reference TRBV5-6 and TRBJ2-5, reads DAGVTQSPTHLIKTRGQQVTLRCSPKSGHDTVSWYQQALGQGPQFIFQYYEEEERQRGNFPDRFSGHQFPNYSSELNVNALLLGDSALYLCASSSAGGRETQYFGPGTRLLVL.

This clonotype was picked up many times. The genes are TRBV20-1 and TRBJ2-1; the D gene is possibly TRBD2 (5 bases). The CDR3 totals 14 residues. The V and J ends lost 3 bases and 1 base respectively, with 10 bases between them. In germline, CDR1 is DFQATT, CDR2 SNEGSKA (reference sequence). As DNA, the CDR3 is TGCAGTGCTAGCAGGACTCATTCCTACAATGAGCAGTTCTTC. Translating gives CSASRTHSYNEQFF.

This clonotype was recorded many times. The chain employs TRBV15 and TRBJ2-7; D is ambiguous. Trimming removed 0 bases from V and 1 base from J, with 7 bases in between. Per germline, CDR1 LNHNV and CDR2 YYDKDF (reference sequence). The CDR3 consists of 14 residues. Here the CDR3 reads CATSREYSSYEQYF. DNA for the CDR3: TGTGCCACCAGCAGAGAATACAGTTCCTACGAGCAGTACTTC.

This clonotype was counted between two and nine times. CDR3 amino acids: CSARATPGLRGQETQYF. As DNA, the CDR3 is TGCAGTGCTAGAGCTACCCCCGGACTTCGGGGCCAAGAGACCCAGTACTTC. The chain couples TRBV20-1 to TRBJ2-5, with a possible D match to TRBD2 (5 bases). This CDR3 spans 17 amino acids. Germline loops: CDR1 DFQATT, CDR2 SNEGSKA (reference sequence). Deletions cut 1 base from V and 1 base from J, with 19 bases between.

This clonotype appeared many times. The rearrangement joins TRBV5-1 to TRBJ2-7, with D perhaps TRBD1 or TRBD2 (5 bases each). Trimming took 4 bases from V and 2 from J, leaving 13 bases between them. There are 14 residues in the CDR3. Germline CDR1 reads SGHRS; CDR2 reads YFSETQ. CDR3 nucleotide sequence: TGCGCCAGCAGCATAAGGGACGTAGCCTACGAGCAGTACTTC. It yields the protein CASSIRDVAYEQYF.

The gene calls are TRBV10-3 and TRBJ1-5, with D uncertain. CDR1 and CDR2 (germline): ENHRY, SYGVKD. V lost 4 bases to trimming and J lost 1 base, with 5 bases between them. The CDR3 contains 13 residues. CDR3 DNA: TGTGCCATCAGTGGCGCGAGCAATCAGCCCCAGCATTTT. This encodes CAISGASNQPQHF.

This clonotype was seen at least ten times. This chain links TRBV15 with TRBJ2-3; possible D gene TRBD2, 6 bases. Per germline, CDR1 LNHNV and CDR2 YYDKDF (reference sequence). This CDR3 is 19 amino acids long. The V gene lost 0 bases and the J gene lost 2 bases, with 21 bases spanning the gap. The CDR3 region is CATSRDSSVVRGNTDTQYF. The CDR3 DNA sequence: TGTGCCACCAGCAGAGATAGCAGTGTAGTACGGGGGAACACAGATACGCAGTATTTT.

V is TRBV24-1 and J is TRBJ2-1; 10 nucleotides line up with TRBD2. The CDR3 is 16 residues long. V trimming: 1 base; J trimming: 7 bases; junction bases outside the gene matches: 6. Germline assignment: CDR1 KGHDR and CDR2 SFDVKD. The CDR3 bases are TGTGCCACCAGTGATTTTGATACTAGCGGGATTAATGAGCAGTTCTTC. Protein sequence: CATSDFDTSGINEQFF.

This clonotype was counted between two and nine times. The chain is built from TRBV7-7 and TRBJ2-5; TRBD2 matches at 8 bases. V was clipped by 6 bases and J by 1 base; unmatched bases: 4. Germline lookup yields CDR1 SSHAT and CDR2 FNYEAQ (reference sequence). The CDR3 consists of 14 residues. The CDR3 loop is CASSPSGFQETQYF. The CDR3 DNA follows: TGTGCCAGCAGTCCTAGCGGGTTCCAAGAGACCCAGTACTTC.

This clonotype was picked up a small number of times. The chain joins TRBV4-1 to TRBJ2-7; D is uncertain. From germline, CDR1 is MGHRA and CDR2 YSYEKL. V lost 1 base, J lost 4 bases, and 11 bases lay in between. The CDR3 sequence is 14 residues long. The CDR3 coding sequence is TGCGCCAGCAGCCAAGGAGACGGTGCATACGAGCAGTACTTC. Translation: CASSQGDGAYEQYF.

This clonotype was found many times. This chain joins TRBV20-1 and TRBJ1-1; 7 nucleotides match TRBD1. Germline V gene data show CDR1 as DFQATT and CDR2 as SNEGSKA (reference sequence). Trimming took 1 base from V and 7 from J; bases not matched to a gene: 9. This CDR3 has 14 amino acids. CDR3 in amino acids: CSARGDSGPLEAFF. DNA for the CDR3: TGCAGTGCTAGAGGGGACAGCGGACCCCTTGAAGCTTTCTTT.

The chain links TRBV7-6 to TRBJ2-1; 10 bases are shared with TRBD2. The CDR3 runs to 16 residues. Trimming removed 4 bases from V and 0 bases from J; junction bases left unmatched: 3. CDR1 and CDR2 from the germline V gene are SGHVS and FNYEAQ. The chain's CDR3 is CASSSSGSSSYNEQFF. The CDR3 DNA sequence: TGTGCCAGCAGCTCTAGCGGGAGTAGCTCCTACAATGAGCAGTTCTTC.

This rearrangement joins TRBV7-9 to TRBJ2-7; D ambiguous. Per the germline V gene, CDR1 is SEHNR and CDR2 is FQNEAQ (reference sequence). V dropped 4 bases and J dropped 2 bases, with 9 bases sitting between them. The CDR3 totals 13 residues. In DNA form, the CDR3 reads TGTGCCAGCAGCTACCAGAGTACCTACGAGCAGTACTTC. Protein product: CASSYQSTYEQYF.